A selection of T cell receptor beta chains follows, all from one sample in a study of T cell repertoires in cytomegalovirus infection. TCRdb independently ran MiXCR on the reads; one entry per CDR3 protein. The sample contains about 570,000 distinct CDR3 sequences, over 35% of which appear only once. No cognate antigen is known for these TCRs. The source was cultured PBMCs, collected from culture after CMV antigen stimulation. These receptors were obtained from a human donor in good health (CMV status not recorded). Some clones in this sample may be carry-over from other donors' samples. The CDR3 runs from the conserved cysteine through the conserved F or W. Fields, in order: clone size, D gene, J gene, V gene, CDR3 DNA, CDR3 protein. The D gene is left open where the match is weak. Not every row has a clone size; where given, it reads once, few, many or a size class.

>NA|NA|TRBJ1-1|TRBV12-3/TRBV12-4
TGTGCCAGCATGGCTGGCCAGGGTTTAACTGAAGCTTTCTTT
CASMAGQGLTEAFF
>NA|TRBD1|TRBJ2-3|TRBV12-3/TRBV12-4
TGTGCCAGCAGTTGGGACAGGAGCACAGATACGCAGTATTTT
CASSWDRSTDTQYF
>NA|NA|TRBJ2-7|TRBV7-2
TGTGCCAGCGGACGGGCCCTGTACGAGCAGTACTTC
CASGRALYEQYF
>few|TRBD2|TRBJ2-3|TRBV5-5
TGTGCCAGCAGAGGACTAGCTGCAGATACGCAGTATTTT
CASRGLAADTQYF
>NA|TRBD2|TRBJ2-3|TRBV11-2
TGTGCCAGCAGCTTCACCAGCGGGATTCTATATACGCAGTATTTT
CASSFTSGILYTQYF
>NA|NA|TRBJ2-7|TRBV2
TGTGCCAGCAGGGTCCTAGCGATACGATCCTACGAGCAGTACTTC
CASRVLAIRSYEQYF
>few|NA|TRBJ1-2|TRBV7-9
TGTGCCAGCACCCTAGCCGGGGTTGGGTATGGCTACACCTTC
CASTLAGVGYGYTF
>many|NA|TRBJ1-5|TRBV7-2
TGTGCCAGCAGCTTAGTGAGGGGTGGGAATCAGCCCCAGCATTTT
CASSLVRGGNQPQHF
>NA|TRBD2|TRBJ2-1|TRBV20-1
TGCAGTGCTAGAGTTCTAGCGGCCTCCTACAATGAGCAGTTCTTC
CSARVLAASYNEQFF
>few|TRBD2|TRBJ2-5|TRBV5-4
TGTGCCAGCAGCTTTCCTAGCGGGGGCCAAGAGACCCAGTACTTC
CASSFPSGGQETQYF
>NA|NA|TRBJ2-3|TRBV10-3
TGTGCCTACCGGGACTCCAATTCAGATACGCAGTATTTT
CAYRDSNSDTQYF
>NA|TRBD2|TRBJ2-3|TRBV7-9
TGTGCCAGCAGCTCACTAGCGGGGGGTGAGGATACGCAGTATTTT
CASSSLAGGEDTQYF
>once|TRBD2|TRBJ2-7|TRBV4-2
TGTGCCAGCAGCCAAGAAGCTCCGTCCGCAGGGACTAGCGGGGGTTTCTACGAGCAGTACTTC
CASSQEAPSAGTSGGFYEQYF
>NA|NA|TRBJ2-4|TRBV7-9
TGTGCCAGCAGCTTACGCATAGACCTAGAGGACAAACCCGTAGCCAAAAACATTCAGTACTTC
CASSLRIDLEDKPVAKNIQYF
>few|NA|TRBJ2-7|TRBV12-3/TRBV12-4
TGTGCCAGCAGTTTGGAGACATATTACGAGCAGTACTTC
CASSLETYYEQYF
>NA|NA|TRBJ1-5|TRBV6-1
TGTGCCAGCAGTGAAGGGTTAGGGAGGGGAAATCAGCCCCAGCATTTT
CASSEGLGRGNQPQHF
>few|NA|TRBJ2-5|TRBV7-2
TGTGCCAGCAGCTTAAAAACAAAAGAGACCCAGTACTTC
CASSLKTKETQYF
>NA|NA|TRBJ2-7|TRBV12-3/TRBV12-4
TGTGCCAGCAGTTTAGTCCCCAGGGGCGAGCAGTACTTC
CASSLVPRGEQYF
>few|NA|TRBJ2-5|TRBV7-2
TGTGCCAGCAGCTTTGGGACAAGTGACCAAGAGACCCAGTACTTC
CASSFGTSDQETQYF
>NA|NA|TRBJ2-3|TRBV6-1
TGTGCCAGCAGTAAGTGGGAGTTGGGCACAGATACGCAGTATTTT
CASSKWELGTDTQYF
>few|NA|TRBJ2-7|TRBV20-1
TGCAGTGCTAGAAGTCTGTTCTACGAGCAGTACTTC
CSARSLFYEQYF
>few|TRBD1|TRBJ1-3|TRBV7-2
TGTGCCAGCAGCCTCCGACAGGGGGCGGCTGGAAACACCATATATTTT
CASSLRQGAAGNTIYF
>NA|NA|TRBJ2-3|TRBV20-1
TGCAGTGCTAGTCTTCCAGGTTCCACAGATACGCAGTATTTT
CSASLPGSTDTQYF
>NA|TRBD2|TRBJ2-5|TRBV5-1
TGCGCCAGCAGAAGACTAGCGGGAGGGCCGGAGACCCAGTACTTC
CASRRLAGGPETQYF
>few|TRBD2|TRBJ2-1|TRBV15
TGTGCCACCAGCAGAGAGGGTGTGGGACTAGACTTCTACAATGAGCAGTTCTTC
CATSREGVGLDFYNEQFF
>NA|TRBD1|TRBJ2-4|TRBV7-2
TGTGCCAGCAGCCAGACAGGGATAAACATTCAGTACTTC
CASSQTGINIQYF
>NA|NA|TRBJ2-4|TRBV5-3
TGTGCCAGCAGCTTGGAGGCAGTTGGCATTCAGTACTTC
CASSLEAVGIQYF
>NA|NA|TRBJ2-3|TRBV6-1
TGTGCCAGCAGTCCTCGTAGGGCCGTAGATACGCAGTATTTT
CASSPRRAVDTQYF
>NA|TRBD2|TRBJ2-3|TRBV7-2
TGTGCCAGCAGCTTAAGACGGGAGGGCCTTGGTACGCAGTATTTT
CASSLRREGLGTQYF
>NA|TRBD1|TRBJ2-3|TRBV7-7
TGTGCCAGCAGCTTAGAGACAGGGCCTACAGATACGCAGTATTTT
CASSLETGPTDTQYF
>NA|NA|TRBJ2-5|TRBV7-2
TGTGCCAGCAGCCCAGTCGCGCAAGAGACCCAGTACTTC
CASSPVAQETQYF
>NA|NA|TRBJ1-2|TRBV28
TGTGCCAGCATCGCGATCCCTTATGGCTACACCTTC
CASIAIPYGYTF
>NA|NA|TRBJ1-2|TRBV7-9
TGTGCCAGCAGCTTAGTCCCTTATGGCTACACCTTC
CASSLVPYGYTF
>NA|TRBD2|TRBJ2-5|TRBV10-3
TGTGCCATCAGTGGTCTCCGGGCGGGGGGCCTTCAAGAGACCCAGTACTTC
CAISGLRAGGLQETQYF
>NA|NA|TRBJ2-7|TRBV12-3/TRBV12-4
TGTGCCAGCAGTTTTGGGGGACACGCCTACGAGCAGTACTTC
CASSFGGHAYEQYF
>NA|TRBD1|TRBJ2-2|TRBV7-8
TGTGCCAGCAGCCTGGCCCATCCGGGACAGGGGAACACCGGGGAGCTGTTTTTT
CASSLAHPGQGNTGELFF
>few|NA|TRBJ1-1|TRBV7-2
TGTGCCAGCAGGTCAGGAGAGTACACTGAAGCTTTCTTT
CASRSGEYTEAFF
>few|TRBD1|TRBJ2-7|TRBV7-2
TGTGCCAGCAGCTACGGGCGGGGGACAGGGATCTACGAGCAGTACTTC
CASSYGRGTGIYEQYF
>few|TRBD1|TRBJ2-5|TRBV12-3/TRBV12-4
TGTGCCAGCAGATTTCCCGGGACAGGGCAGAAGGAGACCCAGTACTTC
CASRFPGTGQKETQYF
>NA|NA|TRBJ2-3|TRBV7-2
TGTGCCAGCAGCTCCCGACAGGAGAAGTTCACAGATACGCAGTATTTT
CASSSRQEKFTDTQYF
>NA|NA|TRBJ2-1|TRBV7-2
TGTGCCAGCAAATACGGGGGTGGGGTCGATGAGCAGTTCTTC
CASKYGGGVDEQFF
>NA|TRBD1|TRBJ1-2|TRBV7-9
TGTGCCAGCAGCTCCGTGACAGGGGGCGCGGTCTATGGCTACACCTTC
CASSSVTGGAVYGYTF
>NA|NA|TRBJ2-1|TRBV7-8
TGTGCCAGCAGCCCGGCCCGCAACTTGGGCGATGAGCAGTTCTTC
CASSPARNLGDEQFF
>few|NA|TRBJ2-4|TRBV6-2/TRBV6-3
TGTGCCAGCAGCAACGACGGATCCAAAAACATTCAGTACTTC
CASSNDGSKNIQYF
>NA|TRBD1|TRBJ1-1|TRBV7-2
TGTGCCAGCAGCCTCGAGTTATCTACAGGGGCCGAAGCTTTCTTT
CASSLELSTGAEAFF
>few|NA|TRBJ1-1|TRBV20-1
TGCAGTGCTAGACCTCCCGTGGGGCTGGGGAACACTGAAGCTTTCTTT
CSARPPVGLGNTEAFF
>NA|TRBD2|TRBJ2-7|TRBV7-2
TGTGCCAGCAGGGGCCTGGGGGAGGGCTACGAGCAGTACTTC
CASRGLGEGYEQYF
>NA|NA|TRBJ1-2|TRBV7-6
TGTGCCAGCAGCTTATCTTTGGGTTCGTCGGACTATGGCTACACCTTC
CASSLSLGSSDYGYTF
>NA|TRBD2|TRBJ2-5|TRBV20-1
TGCAGTGCTACCCTTGGGAGTTCGATTTTAGCGGGGGAGCAAGAGACCCAGTACTTC
CSATLGSSILAGEQETQYF
>NA|NA|TRBJ2-1|TRBV5-4
TGTGCCAGCAGCTCCGACTACCATGGTGAGCAGTTCTTC
CASSSDYHGEQFF